The 21 T cell receptor beta chains given below trace back to one sample, sequenced in a study of T cells in Graves' hyperthyroidism and ophthalmopathy. RNA transcripts yielded amplified TCR beta CDR3 regions. HTBI primers were the set used in a first-round RT-PCR of the TCR CDR3. Via MiXCR, TCRdb re-called the multiplex PCR reads, giving one row per CDR3 protein. Of around 370,000 distinct CDR3 sequences listed, around 20% were seen once; the top ten hold 35% to 45%. The specimen was blood. Source of these receptors: a man in his late teens or twenties with Graves' ophthalmopathy.

Points on this clonotype: Since a much larger clone is just one base distant, this may be a read error. The gene calls are TRBV3-1 and TRBJ2-7, with D possibly TRBD1 on 5 matching bases. The germline CDR1 and CDR2 sequences are LGHDT and YNNKEL (reference sequence). This CDR3 spans 13 amino acids. The CDR3 sequence: CACSQQVPYEQYF. CDR3 bases: TGTGCCTGCAGCCAACAGGTTCCCTACGAGCAGTACTTC.

V gene TRBV13 combines with J gene TRBJ1-2; tentative D call: TRBD1 (6 bases). The germline V gene has CDR1 PRHDT and CDR2 FYEKMQ (reference sequence). The length of the CDR3 is 14 residues. V shed 6 bases and J shed 8 bases, with 19 bases lying between them. The CDR3 region is CASSEQQGLSGYTF. For the CDR3, the DNA is TGTGCCAGCAGTGAGCAACAGGGCTTGTCGGGCTACACCTTC.

This clonotype was recorded at least ten times. The rearrangement uses TRBV3-1 and TRBJ1-2; D might be TRBD1 (5 bases). Trimming removed 3 bases at V and 8 bases at J, with 13 bases between. The CDR3 spans 13 residues. From germline, CDR1 is LGHDT and CDR2 YNNKEL (reference sequence). The CDR3 sequence is CASSQESRVGYTF. CDR3 bases: TGTGCCAGCAGCCAGGAGAGCAGGGTCGGCTACACCTTC.

This clonotype occurred a few times. This chain connects TRBV4-2 to TRBJ1-2; no reliable D call. Looked up from germline, CDR1 is LGHNA and CDR2 is YNFKEQ. Trimming took 0 bases from V and 8 from J, leaving 10 bases between them. The CDR3 runs to 13 residues. The CDR3: CASSQETGKGYTF. The CDR3 DNA reads as TGTGCCAGCAGCCAAGAAACCGGGAAAGGCTACACCTTC.

This clonotype occurred a few times. The chain combines TRBV14 with TRBJ2-7, with 7 positions matching TRBD1. The CDR3 runs 16 residues. The V and J ends lost 4 bases and 3 bases, in that order; junction bases with no gene match: 12. The germline CDR1 and CDR2 sequences are SGHDN and FVKESK. CDR3 loop: CASSPRDRVRVYEQYF. Written as DNA, the CDR3 is TGTGCCAGCAGCCCAAGAGACAGGGTGAGGGTCTACGAGCAGTACTTC.

The V gene is TRBV6-1, the J gene TRBJ1-3; D possibly corresponds to TRBD1 (6 bases). The germline CDR1 and CDR2 sequences are MNHNS and SASEGT. With 5 bases removed from V and 0 bases from J, the gap between germline ends came to 11 bases. The CDR3 has 15 residues. Written as DNA, the CDR3 is TGTGCCAGCAGTCTCAGACAGGTCTCTGGAAACACCATATATTTT. Translating it yields CASSLRQVSGNTIYF.

The gene calls are TRBV12-3 or TRBV12-4 and TRBJ1-3; D ambiguous. Deletions cut 8 bases from V and 0 bases from J, with 14 bases between. The CDR3 runs to 15 residues. CDR3 sequence reads: CASCAPRISGNTIYF. CDR3 DNA sequence: TGTGCCAGCTGCGCTCCTAGGATCTCTGGAAACACCATATATTTT.

This clonotype was counted at least ten times. This chain connects TRBV12-3 or TRBV12-4 to TRBJ1-1; D is possibly TRBD1 (5 bases). The CDR3 spans 14 residues. The ends were cut back, 6 bases at V and 2 bases at J, with 13 bases in the middle. Written as DNA, the CDR3 is TGTGCCAGCAGCCAACAGGCCCTTAACACTGAAGCTTTCTTT. Translation gives CASSQQALNTEAFF.

This clonotype was recorded many times. V usage is TRBV6-1 and J usage is TRBJ2-7; no clear D. V lost 1 base and J lost 2, with 9 bases in between. This CDR3 has 14 amino acids. CDR1 is MNHNS and CDR2 is SASEGT in the germline V gene. The CDR3 spells CASSEGDQAYEQYF. CDR3 nucleotides: TGTGCCAGCAGTGAAGGGGATCAAGCCTACGAGCAGTACTTC.

This clonotype has a count of ten or more. The genes are TRBV5-1 and TRBJ1-1, with D unresolved. The V end was cut by 1 base, the J end by 1 base, with 11 bases between. Germline V gene lookup returns CDR1 SGHRS and CDR2 YFSETQ. The length of the CDR3 is 15 residues. The CDR3 spells CASSLFVDGNTEAFF. CDR3 sequence (DNA): TGCGCCAGCAGCTTGTTCGTTGACGGGAACACTGAAGCTTTCTTT.

This clonotype was seen a handful of times. The chain employs TRBV6-7 and TRBJ1-1; D gene uncertain. TRBV6-7 is marked as an open reading frame, function uncertain. This CDR3 comprises 12 residues. Trimming cost V 7 bases and J 6 bases, with 12 bases left between them. The CDR3 is CASNRAYPEAFF. DNA for the CDR3: TGTGCCAGCAATAGGGCGTATCCTGAAGCTTTCTTT.

This clonotype has ten or more counts. The genes are TRBV7-2 and TRBJ1-3; D is ambiguous. The CDR3 length is 13 residues. Trimming took 4 bases from V and 0 from J, leaving 4 bases between them. In germline, CDR1 is SGHTA, CDR2 FQGNSA. The CDR3 reads CASSSASGNTIYF. CDR3 bases: TGTGCCAGCAGCTCGGCCTCTGGAAACACCATATATTTT.

The sample holds many counts of this clonotype. V gene TRBV4-1 combines with J gene TRBJ2-2; the D gene is possibly TRBD1 (5 bases). In germline, CDR1 is MGHRA, CDR2 YSYEKL. V lost 1 base and J 1 base, leaving 7 bases between the germline ends. CDR3 length: 15 amino acids. The chain's CDR3 is CASSQGQGNTGELFF. The DNA for the CDR3 is TGCGCCAGCAGCCAAGGGCAGGGGAACACCGGGGAGCTGTTTTTT.

This chain joins TRBV7-6 and TRBJ1-4, with TRBD1 matching 7 bases. The CDR3 sequence is 14 residues long. V lost 5 bases to trimming and J lost 5 bases; unmatched junction nucleotides: 5. The germline V gene encodes CDR1 SGHVS and CDR2 FNYEAQ. The CDR3: CASSPRQGNEKLFF. The CDR3 DNA reads as TGTGCCAGCAGCCCCCGACAGGGAAATGAAAAACTGTTTTTT.

The chain combines TRBV27 with TRBJ2-3, with D perhaps being TRBD1 or TRBD2 (7 bases each). V gave up 6 bases and J gave up 4 bases, with 23 bases separating them. The CDR3 consists of 17 residues. CDR1 and CDR2 (germline): MNHEY, SMNVEV (reference sequence). The CDR3 DNA reads as TGTGCCAGCAGGTCGACTTGGAGGGGAGGGGGCGCAGATACGCAGTATTTT. Translating it yields CASRSTWRGGGADTQYF.

This clonotype was detected only a few times. At one end, the junction sequence differs from germline, possibly due to a read error. V usage is TRBV24-1 and J usage is TRBJ1-2; D perhaps matches TRBD1 (6 bases). The CDR3 totals 15 residues. Germline values: CDR1 KGHDR, CDR2 SFDVKD. CDR3 in amino acids: CATSDSRTVSYGYTF. Here the CDR3 DNA reads TGTGCTACCAGTGATTCCCGGACAGTGTCCTATGGCTACACCTTC.

This clonotype came up many times. V and J are TRBV12-3 or TRBV12-4 and TRBJ1-5; D possibly corresponds to TRBD1 (5 bases). V lost 8 bases, J lost 7 bases, and 18 bases lay in between. This CDR3 has 14 amino acids. CDR3 residues: CASGAPMQEQPQHF. CDR3 coding DNA: TGTGCCAGCGGGGCCCCGATGCAAGAGCAGCCCCAGCATTTT.

Only a few counts were recorded for this clonotype. The chain combines TRBV7-9 with TRBJ1-5; 9 nucleotides agree with TRBD1. The V gene end was trimmed by 1 base and the J gene end by 8 bases; junction bases not matched to a gene: 6. CDR1 is SEHNR, CDR2 FQNEAQ, per germline (reference sequence). The CDR3 loop spans 15 amino acids. CDR3 sequence reads: CASSLVGQGGEPQHF. The CDR3 coding sequence is TGTGCCAGCAGCTTAGTGGGACAGGGCGGCGAGCCCCAGCATTTT.

V and J are TRBV19 and TRBJ2-3; no definite D call. Germline V gene data show CDR1 as LNHDA and CDR2 as SQIVND (reference sequence). The CDR3 sequence is 17 residues long. The germline V and J ends were trimmed by 5 bases and 2 bases, with 20 bases remaining between them. CDR3 amino acids: CASSHQITRADTDTQYF. CDR3 nucleotides: TGTGCCAGTAGTCACCAAATAACACGGGCTGACACAGATACGCAGTATTTT.

This chain links TRBV7-9 with TRBJ1-4, with TRBD1 matching over 7 bases. This CDR3 region has 13 residues. Germline trimming cut 5 bases from V and 12 bases from J; bases unmatched to any gene: 9. CDR1 is SEHNR, CDR2 FQNEAQ, per germline (reference sequence). CDR3 coding DNA: TGTGCCAGCAGCACGACAGGGTCAGTGGAACTGTTTTTT. Translation gives CASSTTGSVELFF.

V is TRBV19 and J is TRBJ1-2; D gene ambiguous. Germline V lookup: CDR1 LNHDA, CDR2 SQIVND (reference sequence). The CDR3 covers 13 residues. Trimming stripped 1 base from V and 3 bases from J, with 6 bases between. The CDR3 protein is CASSIGRYYGYTF. CDR3 DNA: TGTGCCAGTAGTATAGGCAGATACTATGGCTACACCTTC.